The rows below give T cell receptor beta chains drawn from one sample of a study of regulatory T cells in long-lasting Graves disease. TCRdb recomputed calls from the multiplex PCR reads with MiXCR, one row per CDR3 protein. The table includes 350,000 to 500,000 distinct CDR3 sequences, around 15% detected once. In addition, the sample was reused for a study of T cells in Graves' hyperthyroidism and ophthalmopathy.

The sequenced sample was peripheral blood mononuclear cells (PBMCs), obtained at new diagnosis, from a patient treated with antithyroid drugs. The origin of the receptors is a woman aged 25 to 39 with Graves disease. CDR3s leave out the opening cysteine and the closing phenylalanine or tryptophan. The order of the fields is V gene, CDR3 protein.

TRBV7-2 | ASSVTGGGKQF
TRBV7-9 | ASSARAPAGEQF
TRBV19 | ASSIQGIGNEQF
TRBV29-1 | SVTGTGVGETQY
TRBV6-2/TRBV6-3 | ASSEDPNEKLF
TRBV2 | ASSDGENYGYT
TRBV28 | ASSFTGYTEAF
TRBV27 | ASSTAGGVLGEQF
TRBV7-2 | ASSGLAGDTKY
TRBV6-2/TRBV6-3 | ASRFVGGYGYT
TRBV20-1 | SATRGSGSYEQY
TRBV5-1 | ASSATTAPRSELF
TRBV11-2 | ASSLKSGGLILNEQF
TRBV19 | ASSIGQMNTEAF
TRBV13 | ASSYRRGNLKGEQF
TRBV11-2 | ASSLDLGIAETQY
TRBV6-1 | ASNTDYPDRATGELF
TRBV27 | ASSFGTSSYNEQF
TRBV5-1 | ASSLALRETQY